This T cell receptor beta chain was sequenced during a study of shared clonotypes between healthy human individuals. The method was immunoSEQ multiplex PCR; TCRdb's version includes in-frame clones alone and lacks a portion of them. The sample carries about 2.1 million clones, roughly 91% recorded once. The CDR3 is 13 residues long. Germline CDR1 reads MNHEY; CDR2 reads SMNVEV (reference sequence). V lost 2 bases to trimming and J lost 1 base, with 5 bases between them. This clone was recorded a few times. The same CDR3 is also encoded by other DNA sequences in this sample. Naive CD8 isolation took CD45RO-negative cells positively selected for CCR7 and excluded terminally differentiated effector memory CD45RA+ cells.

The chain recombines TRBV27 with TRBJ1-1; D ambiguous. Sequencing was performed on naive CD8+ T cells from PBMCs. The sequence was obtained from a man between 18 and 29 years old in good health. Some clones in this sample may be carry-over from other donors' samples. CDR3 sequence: CASSLTRNTEAFF. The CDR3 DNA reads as TGTGCCAGCAGTTTAACGCGGAACACTGAAGCTTTCTTT.